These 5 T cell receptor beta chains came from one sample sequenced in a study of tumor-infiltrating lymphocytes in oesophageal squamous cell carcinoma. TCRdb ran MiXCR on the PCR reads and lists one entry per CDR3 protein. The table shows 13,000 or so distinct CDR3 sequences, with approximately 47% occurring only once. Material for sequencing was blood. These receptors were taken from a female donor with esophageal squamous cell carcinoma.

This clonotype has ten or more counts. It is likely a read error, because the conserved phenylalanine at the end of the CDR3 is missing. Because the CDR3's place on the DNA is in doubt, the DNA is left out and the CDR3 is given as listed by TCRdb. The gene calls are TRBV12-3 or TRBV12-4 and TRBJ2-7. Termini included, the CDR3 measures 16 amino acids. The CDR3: CASSPHGANYGYTFGS.

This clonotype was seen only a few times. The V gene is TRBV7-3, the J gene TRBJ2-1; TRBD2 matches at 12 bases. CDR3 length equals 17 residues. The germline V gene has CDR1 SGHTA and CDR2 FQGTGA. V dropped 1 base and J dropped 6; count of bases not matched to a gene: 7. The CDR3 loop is CASSLRPSGGVGNEQFF. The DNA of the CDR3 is TGTGCCAGCAGCTTAAGGCCTAGCGGGGGGGTGGGCAATGAGCAGTTCTTC.

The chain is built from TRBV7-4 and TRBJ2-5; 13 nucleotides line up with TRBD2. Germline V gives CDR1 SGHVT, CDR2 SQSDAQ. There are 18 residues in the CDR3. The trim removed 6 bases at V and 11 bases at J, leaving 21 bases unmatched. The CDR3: CASRGTSGKGNSYNEQYF. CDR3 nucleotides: TGTGCCAGCAGAGGGACTAGCGGGAAGGGGAACTCCTACAATGAGCAGTACTTC. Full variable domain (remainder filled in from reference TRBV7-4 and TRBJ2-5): GAGVSQSPRYKVAKRGRDVALRCDSISGHVTLYWYRQTLGQGSEVLTYSQSDAQRDKSGRPSGRFSAERPERSVSTLKIQRTEQGDSAVYLCASRGTSGKGNSYNEQYFGPGTRLLVL.

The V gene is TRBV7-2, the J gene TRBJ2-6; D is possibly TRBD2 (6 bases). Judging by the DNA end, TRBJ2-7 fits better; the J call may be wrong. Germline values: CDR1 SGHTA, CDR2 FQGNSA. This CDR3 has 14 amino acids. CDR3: CASSLGGPSDEQYF. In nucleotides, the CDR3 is TGTGCCAGCAGCCTGGGGGGACCCTCCGATGAGCAGTACTTC.

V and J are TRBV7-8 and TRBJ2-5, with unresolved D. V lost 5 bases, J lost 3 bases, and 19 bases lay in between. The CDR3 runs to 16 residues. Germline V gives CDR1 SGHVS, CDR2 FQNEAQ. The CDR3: CASSPRLAGIEETQYF. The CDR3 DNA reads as TGTGCCAGCAGCCCCCGATTAGCTGGCATTGAAGAGACCCAGTACTTC.